This T cell receptor (beta chain) is drawn from a study of T cells after yellow fever vaccination. Details on this clonotype: Its target is not known.

The V and J ends lost 6 bases and 7 bases, in that order; junction bases with no gene match: 15. The CDR3 runs to 15 residues. Germline lookup yields CDR1 DFQATT and CDR2 SNEGSKA (reference sequence). TCRdb reprocessed the 5' RACE reads with MiXCR, giving one entry per CDR3 protein. The data contain around 250,000 distinct CDR3 sequences, 6.5% to 8.5% of them singletons. Whole-study findings and limits: Abundant bulk-derived clonotypes could contaminate FACS-sorted repertoires.

The sequence was obtained from a man aged 30 to 45 who received the YFV17D yellow fever vaccine. The source material was CD4+ T cells sorted from PBMCs, sampled 15 days after the yellow fever booster vaccination. The V gene is TRBV20-1, the J gene TRBJ2-7, with 10 bases that match TRBD2. The CDR3 DNA follows: TGCAGTGCCCCATCCGGAACTAGCGGGATTCGGGAGCAGTACTTC. Translating gives CSAPSGTSGIREQYF.